The next 18 T cell receptor beta chains were all read from a single sample in a study of blood T cells in healthy people across ages. With a J-beta primer mix and a sample-barcoded 5' primer, a second PCR ran roughly 6 to 11 cycles. TCRdb itself ran the 5' RACE reads through MiXCR, one entry per CDR3 protein. The table shows 600,000 to 900,000 distinct CDR3 sequences, with 25% to 30% occurring only once. These data were also reused for a study on T cells of mothers and their children.

The sequencing sample was made of blood. These receptors were collected from a boy aged 5-17 years in good health.

V is TRBV11-2 and J is TRBJ1-1; possibly TRBD1 for D (5 bases). Trimming stripped 5 bases from V and 4 bases from J, with 11 bases between. Germline values: CDR1 SGHAT, CDR2 FQNNGV. This CDR3 has 13 amino acids. This chain's CDR3 is CASSPGFATEAFF. The CDR3 region has the DNA TGTGCCAGCAGCCCAGGGTTTGCCACTGAAGCTTTCTTT.

The V and J genes are TRBV29-1 and TRBJ1-4, with unresolved D. This CDR3 has 13 amino acids. CDR1 and CDR2 from the germline V gene are SQVTM and ANQGSEA. The germline V and J ends were trimmed by 1 base and 3 bases, with 6 bases remaining between them. This chain's CDR3 is CSVEVTANEKLFF. The CDR3 DNA reads as TGCAGCGTTGAAGTTACAGCTAATGAAAAACTGTTTTTT.

This rearrangement joins TRBV7-2 to TRBJ1-1; possible D gene TRBD1, 6 bases. The germline V gene has CDR1 SGHTA and CDR2 FQGNSA. V dropped 6 bases and J dropped 4 bases, with 21 bases sitting between them. This CDR3 is 16 amino acids long. As DNA, the CDR3 is TGTGCCAGCAGTCCCCATTCCGGGGGCCTCGGCACTGAAGCTTTCTTT. The encoded protein is CASSPHSGGLGTEAFF.

This clonotype was detected a few times. The V and J genes are TRBV9 and TRBJ2-2; D is ambiguous. The V and J ends lost 3 bases and 6 bases respectively, with 15 bases between them. Germline loops: CDR1 SGDLS, CDR2 YYNGEE. This CDR3 spans 15 amino acids. This chain's CDR3 is CASSAPPQGSGELFF. CDR3 nucleotide sequence: TGTGCCAGCAGCGCCCCACCCCAAGGGTCCGGGGAGCTGTTTTTT.

CDR3 bases: TGCAGTGCTAGAGATCCCCGACAGAACACTGAAGCTTTCTTT. Protein sequence: CSARDPRQNTEAFF. V gene TRBV20-1 combines with J gene TRBJ1-1; D gene ambiguous. The CDR3 totals 14 residues. V shed 0 bases and J shed 1 base, with 9 bases lying between them. Germline V gene data show CDR1 as DFQATT and CDR2 as SNEGSKA (reference sequence).

This clonotype has more than one count but fewer than ten. The chain links TRBV2 to TRBJ1-2; no definite D call. The CDR3 runs to 13 residues. Germline values: CDR1 SNHLY, CDR2 FYNNEI. V gave up 6 bases and J gave up 8 bases, with 16 bases separating them. CDR3 nucleotide sequence: TGTGCCAGCAGGCCCGGGCTCCTGGGGGGCTACACCTTC. Its translation is CASRPGLLGGYTF. The entire variable domain, with the rest obtained from reference TRBV2 and TRBJ1-2, is as follows: EPEVTQTPSHQVTQMGQEVILRCVPISNHLYFYWYRQILGQKVEFLVSFYNNEISEKSEIFDDQFSVERPDGSNFTLKIRSTKLEDSAMYFCASRPGLLGGYTFGSGTRLTVV.

V usage is TRBV5-1 and J usage is TRBJ2-1; 9 bases map to TRBD1. Germline V gene lookup returns CDR1 SGHRS and CDR2 YFSETQ. V was pared by 2 bases and J by 2 bases, with 8 bases of the junction left unmatched. The length of the CDR3 is 17 residues. The CDR3 region has the DNA TGCGCCAGCAGCTTCCCTGGGACAGGGATTACCTACAATGAGCAGTTCTTC. It specifies CASSFPGTGITYNEQFF.

This clonotype was recorded many times. V gene TRBV7-9 combines with J gene TRBJ1-6, with D unclear. CDR3 length equals 14 residues. Trimming removed 7 bases at V and 6 bases at J, with 13 bases between. Germline V gives CDR1 SEHNR, CDR2 FQNEAQ (reference sequence). The CDR3 region is CASTDLPLNSPLHF. The CDR3 bases are TGTGCCAGCACCGATCTCCCCCTTAATTCACCCCTCCACTTT.

V gene TRBV6-6 combines with J gene TRBJ2-1, with 8 bases identical to TRBD2. The CDR3 runs 13 residues. J was trimmed by 7 bases and V by 3 bases; bases with no gene match: 2. Per the germline V gene, CDR1 is MNHNY and CDR2 is SVGAGI (reference sequence). In DNA form, the CDR3 reads TGTGCCAGCAGTTATAGCGGGACAAATGAGCAGTTCTTC. Protein product: CASSYSGTNEQFF.

This clonotype came up a few times. The CDR3 is CSARVAASGVDETQYF. The CDR3 DNA reads as TGCAGTGCTAGGGTTGCCGCTAGCGGGGTTGATGAGACCCAGTACTTC. V gene TRBV20-1 combines with J gene TRBJ2-5; 9 positions agree with TRBD2. Germline loops: CDR1 DFQATT, CDR2 SNEGSKA (reference sequence). CDR3 size: 16 residues. V lost 3 bases to trimming and J lost 5 bases; unmatched junction nucleotides: 13.

This clonotype was seen a few times. The CDR3 nucleotides are TGTGCCAGCGAAACAGGGGGTGGGGAAGCTTTCTTT. Protein: CASETGGGEAFF. V usage is TRBV28 and J usage is TRBJ1-1; TRBD1 aligns across 8 bases. This CDR3 has 12 amino acids. The junction had 7 bases not matched to a gene; V was cut back by 8 bases and J by 8 bases. Germline CDR1 is MDHEN and CDR2 is SYDVKM.

This clonotype turned up a few times. The chain employs TRBV20-1 and TRBJ1-2; TRBD1 is a possible D gene (6 bases). The V gene lost 3 bases and the J gene lost 4 bases, with 15 bases spanning the gap. Looked up from germline, CDR1 is DFQATT and CDR2 is SNEGSKA (reference sequence). This CDR3 has 14 residues. The CDR3 loop is CSARGHSLGYGYTF. CDR3 DNA sequence: TGCAGTGCTAGGGGACACTCCCTCGGCTATGGCTACACCTTC.

This clonotype appeared a few times. The chain uses TRBV20-1 and TRBJ2-5, with 8 bases aligning to TRBD2. The J call may be wrong; the DNA end is better matched by TRBJ2-7. In germline, CDR1 is DFQATT, CDR2 SNEGSKA (reference sequence). CDR3 length: 13 residues. CDR3 residues: CSAIGGGPYEQYF. Here the CDR3 DNA reads TGCAGTGCTATCGGCGGGGGGCCCTACGAGCAGTACTTC.

This clonotype was counted only a few times. V gene TRBV7-6 combines with J gene TRBJ1-2; D is unclear. Trimming shortened V by 4 bases and J by 5 bases, and 11 bases separated the two germline ends. Germline V gives CDR1 SGHVS, CDR2 FNYEAQ. CDR3 size: 13 residues. The CDR3 nucleotides are TGTGCCAGCAGCTCCCTGACACCTTATGGCTACACCTTC. Amino acid sequence: CASSSLTPYGYTF.

This rearrangement joins TRBV27 to TRBJ2-5; 8 bases align to TRBD2. Germline CDR1 and CDR2: MNHEY and SMNVEV (reference sequence). V trimming: 6 bases; J trimming: 4 bases; junction bases outside the gene matches: 10. CDR3 length equals 15 residues. The CDR3 DNA follows: TGTGCCAGCAGACCCCTCGGGAGGGGGAGAGAGACCCAGTACTTC. It yields the protein CASRPLGRGRETQYF.

V and J are TRBV9 and TRBJ2-7, with TRBD1 matching 8 bases. Germline CDR1 and CDR2: SGDLS and YYNGEE. V was pared by 0 bases and J by 3 bases, with 17 bases of the junction left unmatched. The CDR3 has 19 residues. The CDR3 region is CASSVDPQGGTRGYYEQYF. CDR3 bases: TGTGCCAGCAGCGTAGACCCACAGGGGGGAACCCGGGGCTACTACGAGCAGTACTTC.

This chain links TRBV4-1 with TRBJ1-5; D is undetermined. The CDR3 totals 17 residues. CDR1 is MGHRA, CDR2 YSYEKL, per germline. The V end lost 4 bases, the J end lost 3 bases, and 19 bases lay between the germline ends. The CDR3 here is CASSRASREKINQPQHF. Written as DNA, the CDR3 is TGCGCCAGCAGCCGTGCATCCCGGGAGAAAATCAATCAGCCCCAGCATTTT.

The V call is TRBV20-1, the J call TRBJ2-3; a possible D gene is TRBD2 (6 bases). Trimming took 0 bases from V and 6 from J, leaving 16 bases between them. This CDR3 is built from 15 residues. Germline values: CDR1 DFQATT, CDR2 SNEGSKA (reference sequence). CDR3 loop: CSAREEGLRTDTQYF. CDR3 coding DNA: TGCAGTGCTAGAGAGGAGGGGCTAAGGACGGATACGCAGTATTTT.